This T cell receptor (beta chain) is drawn from a study of CD8+ T cells in alopecia areata. Findings and caveats of the study: More clonal than normal scalp was lesional scalp, particularly alopecia totalis/universalis.

cDNA reverse transcribed from extracted RNA served as the sequencing template. Here immunoSEQ multiplex PCR was the method, and the copy in TCRdb shows in-frame clones only, minus some. Here the sample spans 93,000 or so clones, roughly 53% being singletons. As concerns this clone: The antigen remains unidentified.

CDR3 length equals 14 residues. J was trimmed by 0 bases and V by 6 bases; bases with no gene match: 5. Germline CDR1 and CDR2: SGHDN and FVKESK. The TCR sequence derives from a human donor in good health. This chain links TRBV14 with TRBJ2-7, with 7 bases lining up with TRBD1. Sequenced sample: CD4+ T cells sorted from blood. The CDR3 loop is CASRLSGGSYEQYF. The CDR3 coding sequence is TGTGCCAGCAGGCTATCAGGGGGCTCCTACGAGCAGTACTTC.